What follows describes a single T cell receptor beta chain. The table lists this clone with many counts. The antigen it binds to is not known. There are no base qualities to consult, and no much larger clone falls within one base. The High Capacity cDNA Reverse Transcription Kit was used to reverse transcribe all of the isolated RNA, meaning that expressed TCRB transcripts were what got sequenced. Deep immunoSEQ sequencing was applied to naive, central memory and regulatory T cell samples, giving an average of about 3.7 million total reads per sample. Sorted cells were lysed in RLT buffer, and RNA was extracted using DNase-treated RNeasy Micro or Mini kits according to cell number. To prevent cross-contamination, each cell subset was processed individually, whereas patient and healthy donor samples were processed jointly. TCRB sequences were amplified from cDNA with the immunoSEQ multiplex PCR, producing 87-bp fragments spanning the CDR3 region. Sequencing of the amplicons was done on the Illumina HiSeq platform. As for the authors' bioinformatics: Synthetic template baselines were used to correct PCR bias computationally, reads within Hamming distance 2 were collapsed, and singletons that could not be merged were discarded. Reads were aligned against IMGT so that V, D and J genes, CDR3 length and insertions or deletions at six rearrangement sites could be assigned. Within each subset, clonotype counts were normalized to sorted cell number, and only after that were true diversity and Gini coefficients computed with the tcR R package. The overlap coefficient, calculated on TCRB nucleotide sequences, was used to measure repertoire sharing. TCRdb retrieved this table from immuneACCESS and kept in-frame rearrangements only. Not all clones are present; in checked studies, unresolved V genes account for under half, and no reason is known for the remainder. The DNA gave D and trimming, while V, J and clone size come from that table. This sample lists over 100,000 clones; 16% were detected once. The ten largest clones capture over 2% of the sample.

The entry originates in a study of beta chain features in type 1 diabetes (dated by TCRdb to 2016 to 2019). Background for the entire study: Mean age, gender distribution, total cell number and subset yield did not differ between patients and healthy donors. Across all samples, some 99 million sorted cells were examined, and cell number per subset correlated strongly with RNA yield. The study compared TCRB repertoires of sorted circulating CD4+ T cell subsets between recently diagnosed type 1 diabetes patients and matched healthy donors. Regulatory and stem cell-like memory subsets were isolated from only 8 patients and roughly eight healthy donors, whereas naive and central memory subsets came from all 30 or so donors.

Each donor gave one peripheral blood draw, roughly 0.12 L on average, collected into heparinised tubes. Naive, central memory, regulatory and stem cell-like memory CD4+ T cells were sorted on a BD FACSAria II using a panel including CD45RO, CCR7, CD25, CD127, CD95 and CD27. Every sorted population had a purity above 95%. PBMCs were isolated immediately by Lymphoprep density gradient centrifugation and stained directly without culture. So that batch effects would be minimized, each experiment stained and sorted samples in pairs, pairing one healthy donor with one patient. Summary of the overall study and its limitations: Type 1 diabetes patients showed a moderate but significant shortening of TCRB CDR3 length in all four CD4+ subsets. The naive, central memory and regulatory TCRB repertoires appeared to resemble one another more closely among patients than among healthy donors. Because small numbers of individuals were included in the HLA sub-analyses, any influence of HLA type on TCRB rearrangement was left unresolved. At VDJ recombination sites, type 1 diabetes patients had fewer insertions and more deleted nucleotides, which implies abnormalities in thymic rearrangement. Sequencing cDNA rather than genomic DNA could over-represent highly expressing activated cells, although activation and CD3 levels did not differ between groups. PCR may preferentially amplify shorter templates, but because patient and control samples were amplified and corrected together, any resulting skew would affect both groups equally.

CDR1 and CDR2, looked up from the germline V gene, are SGDLS and YYNGEE. V is cut by 0 bases and J by 5 bases, and the space between the germline ends is 4 bases. Spanning cysteine to phenylalanine, the CDR3 consists of 12 amino acids. The CDR3 DNA has 36 bases and is translated from base 1. The receptor's source is a man aged 30-40 years with type 1 diabetes. The sample comprised central memory CD4+ T cells from blood. Recombination linked TRBV9 to TRBJ2-3, with the D gene too uncertain to name. The CDR3 corresponds to CASSVVQDTQYF. The bases are TGTGCCAGCAGCGTAGTTCAAGATACGCAGTATTTT.